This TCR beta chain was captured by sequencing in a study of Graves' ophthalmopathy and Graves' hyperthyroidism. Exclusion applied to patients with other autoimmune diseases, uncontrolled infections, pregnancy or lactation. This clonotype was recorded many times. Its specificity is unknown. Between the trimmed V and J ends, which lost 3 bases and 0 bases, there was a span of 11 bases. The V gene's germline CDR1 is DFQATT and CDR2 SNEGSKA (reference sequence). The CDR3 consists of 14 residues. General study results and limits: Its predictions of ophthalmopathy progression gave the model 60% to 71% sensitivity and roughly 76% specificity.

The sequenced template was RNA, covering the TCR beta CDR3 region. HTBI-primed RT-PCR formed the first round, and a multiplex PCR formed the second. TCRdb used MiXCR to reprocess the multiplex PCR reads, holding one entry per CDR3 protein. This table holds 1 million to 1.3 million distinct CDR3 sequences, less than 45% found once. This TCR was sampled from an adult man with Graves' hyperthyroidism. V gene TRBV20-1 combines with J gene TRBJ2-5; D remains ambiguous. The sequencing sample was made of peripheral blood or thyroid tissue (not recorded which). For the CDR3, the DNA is TGCAGTGCTAGTAAGACGCTTTACCAAGAGACCCAGTACTTC. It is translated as CSASKTLYQETQYF.